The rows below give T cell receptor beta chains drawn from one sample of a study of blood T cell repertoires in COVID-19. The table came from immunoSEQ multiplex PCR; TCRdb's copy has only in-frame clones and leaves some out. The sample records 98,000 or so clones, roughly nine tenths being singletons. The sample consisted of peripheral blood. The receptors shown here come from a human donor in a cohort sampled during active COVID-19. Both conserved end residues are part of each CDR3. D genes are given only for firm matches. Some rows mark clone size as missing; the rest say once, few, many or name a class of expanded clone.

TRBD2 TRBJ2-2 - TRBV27 CASSLWGGTGELFF TGTGCCAGCAGTTTATGGGGGGGAACCGGGGAGCTGTTTTTT
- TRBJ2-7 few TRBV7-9 CASTLGGEQYF TGTGCCAGCACCCTGGGGGGAGAGCAGTACTTC
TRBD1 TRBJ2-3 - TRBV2 CATRQGSNTDTQYF TGTGCCACCAGACAGGGATCAAACACAGATACGCAGTATTTT
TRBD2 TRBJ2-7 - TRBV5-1 CASSPAGGRGHEQYF TGCGCCAGCAGTCCGGCCGGCGGGAGGGGACACGAGCAGTACTTC
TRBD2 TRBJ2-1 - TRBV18 CASSPGGLGPNEQFF TGTGCCAGCTCACCGGGGGGACTAGGCCCTAATGAGCAGTTCTTC
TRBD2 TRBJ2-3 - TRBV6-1 CASSEGGEGTSDTQYF TGTGCCAGCAGTGAAGGAGGGGAGGGTACTTCGGATACGCAGTATTTT
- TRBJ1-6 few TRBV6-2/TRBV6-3 CASSLGARSPLHF TGTGCCAGCAGTTTAGGGGCACGGTCACCCCTCCACTTT
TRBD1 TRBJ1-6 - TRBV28 CASSLGSGTGDSPLHF TGTGCCAGCAGCCTGGGCTCCGGGACAGGGGATTCACCCCTCCACTTT
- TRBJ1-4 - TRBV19 CASSDKWELFF TGTGCCAGTAGCGACAAGTGGGAACTGTTTTTT
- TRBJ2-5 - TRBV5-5 CASSLAFGGGSQETQYF TGTGCCAGCAGCTTGGCATTTGGGGGAGGAAGCCAAGAGACCCAGTACTTC
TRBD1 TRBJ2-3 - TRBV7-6 CASSLPPRQGADTQYF TGTGCCAGCAGCTTACCCCCGAGACAGGGAGCAGATACGCAGTATTTT
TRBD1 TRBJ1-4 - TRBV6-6 CASSRTGWADEKLFF TGTGCCAGCAGTCGGACAGGGTGGGCAGATGAAAAACTGTTTTTT
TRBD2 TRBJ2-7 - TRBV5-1 CASSLATSGSNEQYF TGCGCCAGCAGCTTGGCAACTAGCGGGTCGAACGAGCAGTACTTC
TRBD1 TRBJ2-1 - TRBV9 CASSVAPPGGSRYNEQFF TGTGCCAGCAGCGTAGCCCCACCAGGGGGCAGTCGTTACAATGAGCAGTTCTTC
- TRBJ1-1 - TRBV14 CASSVFGTTIPNTEAFF TGTGCCAGCAGCGTTTTCGGGACAACTATACCTAACACTGAAGCTTTCTTT
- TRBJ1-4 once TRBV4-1 CASSQEWSGFGEKLFF TGCGCCAGCAGCCAAGAATGGTCAGGGTTTGGTGAAAAACTGTTTTTT
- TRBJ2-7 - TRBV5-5 CASEGRGLDEQYF TGTGCCAGCGAGGGCAGAGGGTTGGACGAGCAGTACTTC
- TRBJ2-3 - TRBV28 CAHKTSTSRTDTQYF TGTGCCCACAAAACCTCAACCAGTCGCACAGATACGCAGTATTTT
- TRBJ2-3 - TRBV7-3 CASSLTAPPADTQYF TGTGCCAGCAGCTTAACGGCTCCCCCCGCAGATACGCAGTATTTT
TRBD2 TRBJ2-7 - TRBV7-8 CASSLLPSGFTYEQYF TGTGCCAGCAGCTTATTGCCTAGCGGTTTTACCTACGAGCAGTACTTC
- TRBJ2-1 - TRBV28 CASPSHNEQFF TGTGCCAGCCCCTCCCACAATGAGCAGTTCTTC
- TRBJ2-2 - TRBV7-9 CASSLGTVGNTGELFF TGTGCCAGCAGCTTAGGGACTGTAGGCAACACCGGGGAGCTGTTTTTT
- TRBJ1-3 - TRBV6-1 CASSAPRGGASGNTIYF TGTGCCAGCAGTGCCCCCCGAGGGGGGGCGTCTGGAAACACCATATATTTT
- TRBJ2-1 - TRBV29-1 CSVEVTTGEQFF TGCAGCGTTGAAGTCACGACTGGTGAGCAGTTCTTC
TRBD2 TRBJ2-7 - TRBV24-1 CATSPAGGGYEQYF TGTGCCACCAGTCCGGCTGGGGGGGGATACGAGCAGTACTTC
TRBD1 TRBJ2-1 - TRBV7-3 CASSRDSSYNEQFF TGTGCCAGCAGCCGGGACAGCTCCTACAATGAGCAGTTCTTC
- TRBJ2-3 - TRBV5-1 CASSVTATDTQYF TGCGCCAGCAGCGTGACAGCCACAGATACGCAGTATTTT
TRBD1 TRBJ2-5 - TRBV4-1 CASSQGAGGPETQYF TGCGCCAGCAGCCAAGGGGCAGGGGGTCCGGAGACCCAGTACTTC
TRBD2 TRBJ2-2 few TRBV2 CASSVDSGEIGELFF TGTGCCAGCAGTGTTGATAGCGGGGAGATCGGGGAGCTGTTTTTT
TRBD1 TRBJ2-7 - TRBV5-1 CASSTGQGESYEQYF TGCGCCAGCAGCACGGGACAGGGGGAATCCTACGAGCAGTACTTC
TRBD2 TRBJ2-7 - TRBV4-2 CASSQDSPSGVWDEQYF TGTGCCAGCAGCCAAGATAGCCCCAGCGGGGTCTGGGACGAGCAGTACTTC
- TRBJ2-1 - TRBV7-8 CASSLEPTYNEQFF TGTGCCAGCAGCTTAGAGCCTACCTACAATGAGCAGTTCTTC
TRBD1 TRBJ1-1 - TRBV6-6 CASSYSDRGTEAFF TGTGCCAGCAGTTACTCGGACAGGGGCACTGAAGCTTTCTTT
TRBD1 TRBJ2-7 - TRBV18 CASSPRAPGQGVDEQYF TGTGCCAGCTCACCACGGGCCCCGGGACAGGGGGTAGACGAGCAGTACTTC
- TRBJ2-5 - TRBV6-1 CASSDYLETQYF TGTGCCAGCAGTGATTATTTAGAGACCCAGTACTTC
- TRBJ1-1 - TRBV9 CASSTQTGNTEAFF TGTGCCAGCAGCACCCAAACAGGGAACACTGAAGCTTTCTTT
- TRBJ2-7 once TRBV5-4 CASSLGGGFSYEQYF TGTGCCAGCAGCTTAGGAGGGGGCTTCTCCTACGAGCAGTACTTC
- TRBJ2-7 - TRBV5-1 CASSHGQQNYEQYF TGCGCCAGCAGCCATGGACAGCAGAACTACGAGCAGTACTTC
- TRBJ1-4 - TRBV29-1 CSVELGLSNEKLFF TGCAGCGTTGAATTAGGACTGAGTAATGAAAAACTGTTTTTT
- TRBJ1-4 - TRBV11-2 CASSRSIRNEKLFF TGTGCCAGCAGCCGAAGTATCAGGAATGAAAAACTGTTTTTT
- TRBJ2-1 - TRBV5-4 CASSLGHSYNEQFF TGTGCCAGCAGCTTGGGCCACTCTTACAATGAGCAGTTCTTC
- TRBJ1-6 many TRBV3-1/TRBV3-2 CASSQGQLRSPLHF TGTGCCAGCAGCCAAGGACAGCTGAGGTCACCCCTCCACTTT
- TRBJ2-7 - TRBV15 CATSSQWGDEQYF TGTGCCACCAGCTCACAGTGGGGGGACGAGCAGTACTTC
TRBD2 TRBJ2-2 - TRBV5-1 CASSFLGLAISRFTGELFF TGCGCCAGCAGCTTTTTGGGACTAGCGATATCACGATTTACCGGGGAGCTGTTTTTT
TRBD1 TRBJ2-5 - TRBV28 CASSAGQGLKTQYF TGTGCCAGCAGTGCGGGACAGGGCTTGAAGACCCAGTACTTC
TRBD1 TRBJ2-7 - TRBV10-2 CASSGLLDRERDEQYF TGCGCCAGCAGTGGCTTACTAGACAGGGAAAGGGACGAGCAGTACTTC
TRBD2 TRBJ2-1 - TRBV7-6 CASNFLGLAGGPTPRGEQFF TGTGCCAGCAACTTTCTAGGACTAGCGGGAGGGCCGACTCCCAGGGGTGAGCAGTTCTTC
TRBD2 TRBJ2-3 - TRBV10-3 CAIRRTSGGDTDTQYF TGTGCCATCAGGCGGACTAGCGGGGGGGATACAGATACGCAGTATTTT
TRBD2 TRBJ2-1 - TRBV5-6 CASSLAGRVDEQFF TGTGCCAGCAGCCTAGCGGGGAGGGTGGATGAGCAGTTCTTC
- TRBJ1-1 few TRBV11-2 CASSLEFGVTNEAFF TGTGCCAGCAGCTTAGAGTTTGGGGTGACTAATGAAGCTTTCTTT
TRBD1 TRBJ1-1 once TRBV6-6 CASSPIPGTENTEAFF TGTGCCAGCAGCCCTATCCCCGGGACAGAGAACACTGAAGCTTTCTTT
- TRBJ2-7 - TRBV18 CASSPPAGFEQYF TGTGCCAGCTCACCACCTGCCGGTTTCGAGCAGTACTTC
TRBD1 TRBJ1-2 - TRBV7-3 CASSLTAGGAGGYTF TGTGCCAGCAGCTTAACCGCAGGGGGCGCCGGTGGCTACACCTTC
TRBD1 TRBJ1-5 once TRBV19 CASSPRDRGSNQPQHF TGTGCCAGTAGTCCCCGGGACAGGGGATCCAATCAGCCCCAGCATTTT